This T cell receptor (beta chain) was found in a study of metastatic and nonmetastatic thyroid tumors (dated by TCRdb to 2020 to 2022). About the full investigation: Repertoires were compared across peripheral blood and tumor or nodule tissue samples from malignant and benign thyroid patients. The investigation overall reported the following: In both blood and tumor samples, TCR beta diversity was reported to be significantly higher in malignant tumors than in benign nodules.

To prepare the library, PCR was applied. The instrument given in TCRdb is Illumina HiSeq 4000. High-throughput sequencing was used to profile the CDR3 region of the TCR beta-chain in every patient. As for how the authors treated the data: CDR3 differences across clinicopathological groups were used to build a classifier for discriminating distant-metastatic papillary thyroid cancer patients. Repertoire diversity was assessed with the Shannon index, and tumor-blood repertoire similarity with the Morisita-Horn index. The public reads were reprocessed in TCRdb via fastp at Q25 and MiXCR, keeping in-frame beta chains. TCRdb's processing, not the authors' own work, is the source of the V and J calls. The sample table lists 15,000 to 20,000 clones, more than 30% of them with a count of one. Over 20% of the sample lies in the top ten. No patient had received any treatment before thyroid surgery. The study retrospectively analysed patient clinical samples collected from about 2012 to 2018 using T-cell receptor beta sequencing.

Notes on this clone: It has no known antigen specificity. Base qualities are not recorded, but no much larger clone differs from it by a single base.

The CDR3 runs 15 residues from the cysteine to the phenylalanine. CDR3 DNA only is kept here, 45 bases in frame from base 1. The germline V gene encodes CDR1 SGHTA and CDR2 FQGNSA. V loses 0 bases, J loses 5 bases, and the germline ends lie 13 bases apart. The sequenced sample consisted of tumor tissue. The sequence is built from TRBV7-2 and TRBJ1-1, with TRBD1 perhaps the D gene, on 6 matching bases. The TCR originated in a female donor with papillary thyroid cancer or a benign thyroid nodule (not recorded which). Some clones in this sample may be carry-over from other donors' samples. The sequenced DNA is TGTGCCAGCAGCTTAGCGCAGGGGCTCGGGACTGAAGCTTTCTTT. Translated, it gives CASSLAQGLGTEAFF.